This is a list of T cell receptor beta chains from one sample in a study of monozygotic twins with inflammatory bowel disease. After re-calling the 5' RACE reads, TCRdb lists one entry per CDR3 protein, DNA absent. This sample's table reports about 210,000 distinct CDR3 sequences. The sequenced sample was blood. These receptors came from a human donor with ulcerative colitis or Crohn's disease, or a healthy co-twin of an affected twin (not recorded which). CDR3s include the opening cysteine and the closing phenylalanine or tryptophan.

V gene	J gene	CDR3 protein
TRBV27	TRBJ1-4	CASGTGGPVEKLFF
TRBV20-1	TRBJ1-1	CSARERQGEAFF
TRBV5-1	TRBJ2-5	CASSLVRQETQYF
TRBV15	TRBJ1-1	CATSREDRNTEAFF
TRBV12-3/TRBV12-4	TRBJ2-7	CASSLRTGSDEQYF
TRBV5-6	TRBJ1-4	CASSLTGAGEKLFF
TRBV5-8	TRBJ1-1	CASSLVRGSMNTEAFF
TRBV5-1	TRBJ1-2	CASSPAGGLDYGYTF
TRBV11-2	TRBJ1-4	CASSQDPRANEKLFF
TRBV5-1	TRBJ2-3	CASSQNIETDTQYF
TRBV20-1	TRBJ2-1	CSARGLEEFNEQFF
TRBV2	TRBJ2-2	CASSEESGSGELFF
TRBV27	TRBJ2-3	CASSLKDTDTQYF